Detailed here is one T cell receptor beta chain. The sample originates from a study of blood T cell repertoires in COVID-19. Study-wide background: COVID-19 samples from acute and convalescent phases originated in the United States, Italy and Spain. Sample material is recorded as cDNA or gDNA derived from T cells, B-cell-depleted T cells, or PBMCs.

Methods used by the authors: Reference gene primers were amplified, and this amplification served to estimate nucleated cell counts. Assay: immunoSEQ multiplex PCR; the TCRdb copy retains only in-frame clones and omits some. V and J calls and clone size follow that table, whereas D and trimming were derived from the DNA. Altogether under 35,000 clones are present, around 93% being singletons, with the ten largest covering 4.5% to 6%. There are 15 residues in the CDR3. Germline V gene data show CDR1 as ENHRY and CDR2 as SYGVKD. V was pared by 4 bases and J by 0 bases, with 3 bases of the junction left unmatched.

This sequence joins TRBV10-3 and TRBJ1-3, with 7 nucleotides matching TRBD1. Sequenced material: peripheral blood. The TCR sequence derives from a human donor in a cohort sampled during active COVID-19. In nucleotides, the CDR3 is TGTGCCATCAGTGCGGGACAGCCCTCTGGAAACACCATATATTTT. Amino acids: CAISAGQPSGNTIYF.